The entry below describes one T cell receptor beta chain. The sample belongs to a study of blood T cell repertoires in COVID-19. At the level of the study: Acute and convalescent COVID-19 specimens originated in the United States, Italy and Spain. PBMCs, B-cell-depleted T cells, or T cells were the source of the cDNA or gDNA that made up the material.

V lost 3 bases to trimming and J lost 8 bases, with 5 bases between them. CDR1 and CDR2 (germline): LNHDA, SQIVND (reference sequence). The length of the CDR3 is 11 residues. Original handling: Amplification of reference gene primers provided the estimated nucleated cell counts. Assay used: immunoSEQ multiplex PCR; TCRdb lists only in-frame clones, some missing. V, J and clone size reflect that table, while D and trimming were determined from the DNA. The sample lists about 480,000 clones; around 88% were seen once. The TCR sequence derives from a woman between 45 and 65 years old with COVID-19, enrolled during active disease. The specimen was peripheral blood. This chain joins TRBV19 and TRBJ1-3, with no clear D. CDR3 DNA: TGTGCCAGTAGTATGGGCGACACCATATATTTT. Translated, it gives CASSMGDTIYF.